A single sample is the source of the 10 T cell receptor beta chains below, sequenced in a study of beta chain features in type 1 diabetes. The investigators reverse transcribed all of the isolated RNA, so they sequenced expressed TCRB transcripts. Assay: immunoSEQ multiplex PCR; the TCRdb copy retains only in-frame clones and omits some. This table holds roughly 47,000 clones, around 40% found once. Their specific antigens are unknown. Study conclusions and caveats: For Type 1 diabetes patients, all four CD4+ subsets carried TCRB CDR3s that were moderately but significantly shorter.

Material: stem cell memory CD4+ T cells from blood. These receptors all come from a man aged 25 to 40 with type 1 diabetes.

This clone was recorded a few times. The chain combines TRBV14 with TRBJ2-7, with TRBD2 as a possible D gene (5 bases). CDR1 SGHDN and CDR2 FVKESK come from the germline V gene. The length of the CDR3 is 13 residues. Between the trimmed V and J ends, which lost 0 bases and 11 bases, there was a span of 14 bases. The CDR3 nucleotides are TGTGCCAGCAGCCAAGATCGCGTCGGGATGAAGTACTTC. This gives the protein CASSQDRVGMKYF.

The CDR3, as DNA: TGTGCCAGTAGTATAGATCTCGCGACAGTCCGGAACACCATATATTTT. Residues: CASSIDLATVRNTIYF. The chain employs TRBV19 and TRBJ1-3; TRBD1 is a possible D gene (5 bases). V lost 0 bases to trimming and J lost 7 bases, with 16 bases between them. Germline CDR1 and CDR2: LNHDA and SQIVND (reference sequence). CDR3 length: 16 amino acids.

A few counts support this clone. The CDR3, as DNA: TGTGCCAGCAGTTTAGCCGGGTCGGTCGGGGCCAACGTCCTGACTTTC. Its translation is CASSLAGSVGANVLTF. V is TRBV28 and J is TRBJ2-6; D gene uncertain. The germline gives CDR1 MDHEN, CDR2 SYDVKM. There are 16 residues in the CDR3. Trimming shortened V by 2 bases and J by 4 bases, and 12 bases separated the two germline ends.

The chain uses TRBV18 and TRBJ1-2, with TRBD1 as a possible D gene (5 bases). The CDR3 sequence is 14 residues long. Germline V gene lookup returns CDR1 KGHSH and CDR2 LQKENI. The V end was cut by 3 bases, the J end by 8 bases, with 16 bases between. The CDR3 sequence is CASSPGFQGRGYTF. The CDR3 region has the DNA TGTGCCAGCTCACCGGGGTTCCAGGGCCGGGGCTACACCTTC.

CDR3 nucleotide sequence: TGTGCCAGCAGCCCTGGGCGTGGACAGGGATTCGGGCAGCCCCAGCATTTT. Translated: CASSPGRGQGFGQPQHF. This chain connects TRBV7-2 to TRBJ1-5, with TRBD1 matching 8 bases. This CDR3 is 17 amino acids long. Germline CDR1 and CDR2: SGHTA and FQGNSA. V was clipped by 5 bases and J by 7 bases; unmatched bases: 16.

The chain joins TRBV7-9 to TRBJ1-5; tentative D call: TRBD1 (5 bases). Germline lookup yields CDR1 SEHNR and CDR2 FQNEAQ (reference sequence). The CDR3 runs to 13 residues. Trimming took 5 bases from V and 3 from J, leaving 8 bases between them. The CDR3 here is CASSQGPNQPQHF. CDR3 sequence (DNA): TGTGCCAGCAGCCAGGGTCCCAATCAGCCCCAGCATTTT.

J is TRBJ2-2 and V is TRBV10-3, with D maybe TRBD1 (6 bases). Germline V lookup: CDR1 ENHRY, CDR2 SYGVKD. The CDR3 is 13 residues long. Trimming stripped 8 bases from V and 7 bases from J, with 14 bases between. This CDR3 is CAIRAGAIGELFF. The CDR3 nucleotides read TGTGCCATCCGAGCAGGGGCGATCGGGGAGCTGTTTTTT.

The V gene is TRBV19, the J gene TRBJ2-6; tentatively, D is TRBD1 (5 bases). This CDR3 comprises 17 residues. Germline V gene lookup returns CDR1 LNHDA and CDR2 SQIVND (reference sequence). V was trimmed by 5 bases and J by 0 bases, leaving 14 bases between them. CDR3 protein: CASSSGPSRSGANVLTF. In nucleotides, the CDR3 is TGTGCCAGTAGTTCAGGGCCATCTCGCTCTGGGGCCAACGTCCTGACTTTC.

Here the CDR3 DNA reads TGTGCCAGTAGACGGACAGGGGGCGTTTACGAGCAGTACTTC. It codes for CASRRTGGVYEQYF. The chain is built from TRBV19 and TRBJ2-7; 11 bases fit TRBD1. CDR3 length equals 14 residues. Germline-derived CDR1 and CDR2 are LNHDA and SQIVND (reference sequence). V was clipped by 6 bases and J by 4 bases; unmatched bases: 5.

The table lists this clone with a count of one. This sequence joins TRBV30 and TRBJ2-7, with 8 bases aligning to TRBD1. V was pared by 4 bases and J by 2 bases, with 7 bases of the junction left unmatched. Looked up from germline, CDR1 is GTSNPN and CDR2 is SVGIG (reference sequence). The CDR3 has 14 amino acids. The CDR3 nucleotides read TGTGCCTGGAAAGCCGGGACAGGCCCCTACGAGCAGTACTTC. Residues: CAWKAGTGPYEQYF.